Listed below are T cell receptor beta chains from one sample, sequenced in a study of beta chain features in type 1 diabetes. Repertoires were generated with immunoSEQ multiplex PCR, while TCRdb's copy carries only in-frame clones and drops some. The table shows some 70,000 clones, with just under 50% occurring only once. Sequenced input: central memory CD4+ T cells from blood. The origin of the receptors is a man aged 25-45 years with type 1 diabetes. CDR3s include the opening cysteine and the closing phenylalanine or tryptophan. D genes are given only for firm matches. Part of the rows lack a size; the others show once, few, many or a class for expanded clones.

.,TRBV25-1,TRBJ1-2,.,CASSGFRGKKADGYTF,TGTGCCAGCAGTGGCTTCAGGGGTAAAAAAGCTGATGGCTACACCTTC
.,TRBV19,TRBJ2-7,.,CATAGRADSYEQYF,TGTGCCACCGCGGGGCGGGCCGACTCCTACGAGCAGTACTTC
.,TRBV11-2,TRBJ1-6,.,CASSQTGVSPLHF,TGTGCCAGCAGCCAAACAGGAGTTTCACCCCTCCACTTT
.,TRBV6-5,TRBJ1-5,.,CASSFPGQPQHF,TGTGCCAGCAGTTTCCCGGGTCAGCCCCAGCATTTT
.,TRBV5-1,TRBJ2-4,TRBD2,CASSLVGGAKNIQYF,TGCGCCAGCAGCTTGGTCGGGGGGGCCAAAAACATTCAGTACTTC
.,TRBV5-1,TRBJ2-7,TRBD1,CASSLGGDRVLEQYF,TGCGCCAGCAGCTTGGGTGGTGACAGGGTTCTCGAGCAGTACTTC
few,TRBV6-1,TRBJ1-2,.,CASSGYYKQEWDYGYTF,TGTGCCAGCAGTGGATACTACAAACAGGAGTGGGACTATGGCTACACCTTC
.,TRBV5-1,TRBJ2-5,TRBD2,CASSLPSGLAGETQYF,TGCGCCAGCAGCTTGCCTTCGGGACTAGCGGGGGAGACCCAGTACTTC
few,TRBV4-1,TRBJ2-6,.,CASSQTWGGPVWANVLTF,TGCGCCAGCAGCCAAACCTGGGGCGGACCGGTCTGGGCCAACGTCCTGACTTTC
few,TRBV7-9,TRBJ2-6,.,CASSLGSTGGSGANVLTF,TGTGCCAGCAGCTTAGGATCGACAGGAGGCTCTGGGGCCAACGTCCTGACTTTC
.,TRBV27,TRBJ1-2,.,CASSSGYGYTF,TGTGCCAGCAGTTCGGGCTATGGCTACACCTTC
.,TRBV5-1,TRBJ2-7,TRBD1,CASSRGQGYEQYF,TGCGCCAGCAGCCGGGGACAGGGCTACGAGCAGTACTTC
few,TRBV7-9,TRBJ2-5,TRBD1,CASSIRQGRSIVEETQYF,TGTGCCAGCAGCATCCGACAGGGGCGGAGTATCGTTGAAGAGACCCAGTACTTC
.,TRBV11-3,TRBJ1-2,TRBD1,CASSLRGQGGIGYTF,TGTGCCAGCAGCTTACGCGGACAGGGTGGCATTGGCTACACCTTC
.,TRBV28,TRBJ2-1,TRBD1,CASSSYGQGAYNEQFF,TGTGCCAGCAGTTCCTACGGACAGGGGGCTTACAATGAGCAGTTCTTC
.,TRBV30,TRBJ1-6,TRBD1,CAWKTGTGVSPLHF,TGTGCCTGGAAAACCGGGACAGGGGTTTCACCCCTCCACTTT
.,TRBV2,TRBJ2-7,.,CASSEADNYEQYF,TGTGCCAGCAGCGAAGCTGACAACTACGAGCAGTACTTC
.,TRBV30,TRBJ1-4,.,CATSLPTNEKLFF,TGTGCCACTTCACTCCCAACTAATGAAAAACTGTTTTTT
.,TRBV5-1,TRBJ2-3,TRBD2,CASSLVSSGGEDTQYF,TGCGCCAGCAGCTTGGTGTCTAGCGGGGGGGAAGATACGCAGTATTTT
.,TRBV4-2,TRBJ2-3,TRBD2,CASSQEPWREGRTDTQYF,TGTGCCAGCAGCCAAGAACCTTGGCGGGAGGGGAGGACAGATACGCAGTATTTT
.,TRBV19,TRBJ1-2,TRBD1,CASSIGQGARGYTF,TGTGCCAGTAGTATAGGACAGGGGGCTCGCGGCTACACCTTC
.,TRBV19,TRBJ1-1,.,CASSIGILNTEAFF,TGTGCCAGTAGTATCGGGATCCTGAACACTGAAGCTTTCTTT
.,TRBV5-1,TRBJ2-1,.,CASSLANSGVNEQFF,TGCGCCAGCAGCTTGGCCAATAGCGGTGTAAATGAGCAGTTCTTC
.,TRBV5-1,TRBJ2-1,TRBD2,CASSLGSTSGSNEQFF,TGCGCCAGCAGCTTAGGTTCTACTAGCGGGAGTAATGAGCAGTTCTTC
once,TRBV7-2,TRBJ1-6,TRBD1,CASSPTTGGISPLHF,TGTGCCAGCAGCCCTACCACAGGGGGCATCTCACCCCTCCACTTT
.,TRBV5-6,TRBJ2-2,TRBD1,CASSLGTGFDTGELFF,TGTGCCAGCAGCTTAGGGACAGGGTTTGACACCGGGGAGCTGTTTTTT
.,TRBV28,TRBJ1-1,TRBD1,CASRTGGMNTEAFF,TGTGCCAGCAGGACAGGGGGCATGAACACTGAAGCTTTCTTT
.,TRBV6-5,TRBJ1-1,TRBD1,CASSRDSPGAEAFF,TGTGCCAGCAGTCGGGACAGCCCCGGGGCTGAAGCTTTCTTT
.,TRBV30,TRBJ2-3,TRBD1,CAWMTGGTDTQYF,TGTGCCTGGATGACAGGGGGAACAGATACGCAGTATTTT
.,TRBV15,TRBJ2-1,TRBD1,CATSTGTDIGNEQFF,TGTGCCACCAGCACAGGGACAGACATTGGCAATGAGCAGTTCTTC
.,TRBV7-2,TRBJ1-2,TRBD1,CASSLVGTGGGYTF,TGTGCCAGCAGCTTAGTCGGGACAGGTGGTGGCTACACCTTC
.,TRBV7-6,TRBJ2-2,.,CASSLAATGELFF,TGTGCCAGCAGCTTAGCGGCCACCGGGGAGCTGTTTTTT
.,TRBV30,TRBJ2-2,.,CAWRGGRWSGELFF,TGTGCCTGGAGGGGGGGACGCTGGTCCGGGGAGCTGTTTTTT
few,TRBV5-6,TRBJ2-1,.,CASSTQGPYNEQFF,TGTGCCAGCAGCACCCAGGGTCCCTACAATGAGCAGTTCTTC
few,TRBV29-1,TRBJ2-6,.,CSVEPGTGANVLTF,TGCAGCGTTGAACCGGGGACTGGGGCCAACGTCCTGACTTTC
.,TRBV29-1,TRBJ1-2,.,CSASPPSGDGYTF,TGCAGCGCCTCACCCCCCTCCGGGGATGGCTACACCTTC
.,TRBV5-5,TRBJ2-2,TRBD1,CASSQTGVAGELFF,TGTGCCAGCAGCCAGACAGGGGTCGCCGGGGAGCTGTTTTTT
.,TRBV11-2,TRBJ2-1,.,CASSLGAITEQFF,TGTGCCAGCAGCTTAGGGGCTATCACTGAGCAGTTCTTC
.,TRBV9,TRBJ2-3,.,CASSRSPDSTDTQYF,TGTGCCAGCAGCCGTAGCCCGGATAGCACAGATACGCAGTATTTT
.,TRBV7-9,TRBJ1-2,.,CASSPRTDGYTF,TGTGCCAGCAGCCCCAGGACAGATGGCTACACCTTC
.,TRBV13,TRBJ2-4,.,CASSLAELAKNIQYF,TGTGCCAGCAGCCTCGCGGAACTAGCCAAAAACATTCAGTACTTC
.,TRBV2,TRBJ2-1,.,CASTQRSSYNEQFF,TGTGCCAGCACCCAGAGGAGCTCCTACAATGAGCAGTTCTTC
few,TRBV6-1,TRBJ2-3,TRBD2,CASSALTTSGGTDTQYF,TGTGCCAGCAGTGCTCTGACCACTAGCGGGGGCACAGATACGCAGTATTTT
.,TRBV18,TRBJ1-2,TRBD1,CASSPPETGGGYGYTF,TGTGCCAGCTCACCACCGGAGACAGGGGGCGGCTATGGCTACACCTTC
.,TRBV5-1,TRBJ2-3,TRBD2,CASSLGGRAVDTQYF,TGCGCCAGCAGCTTAGGCGGGAGGGCCGTAGATACGCAGTATTTT
.,TRBV21-1,TRBJ1-1,.,CASSSRVTNTEAFF,TGTGCCAGCAGCTCCCGGGTCACGAACACTGAAGCTTTCTTT
few,TRBV15,TRBJ2-1,.,CATSTPRGGAINEQFF,TGTGCCACCAGCACCCCGAGGGGGGGGGCCATAAATGAGCAGTTCTTC
few,TRBV11-2,TRBJ2-1,TRBD2,CASSSLAGGGNEQFF,TGTGCCAGCAGCTCCCTAGCGGGAGGGGGGAATGAGCAGTTCTTC
few,TRBV30,TRBJ1-5,TRBD1,CAWDRGRSQPQHF,TGTGCCTGGGACAGGGGACGGAGTCAGCCCCAGCATTTT
many,TRBV5-4,TRBJ2-7,TRBD1,CASSSPGQGHYEQYF,TGTGCCAGCAGCTCGCCGGGACAGGGCCATTACGAGCAGTACTTC
few,TRBV7-6,TRBJ2-7,TRBD1,CASSLGVRGAGGGEQYF,TGTGCCAGCAGCTTAGGAGTGAGAGGGGCAGGGGGCGGCGAGCAGTACTTC
.,TRBV2,TRBJ1-2,TRBD1,CASQRSTGGKYGYTF,TGTGCCAGCCAAAGATCGACAGGGGGCAAGTATGGCTACACCTTC